Below, one T cell receptor beta chain is given with its context. Its antigen is still unknown. In making TCR cDNA, 5'RACE template switching added a universal primer site and UMIs to it. TCRdb passed the 5' RACE reads through MiXCR, listing each CDR3 protein once. Of approximately 610,000 distinct CDR3 sequences listed, approximately 16% are singletons. These data belong to a study of T cells after yellow fever vaccination. About the study: In the case of low-cell-number fractions, SMART-Seq v4 Ultra Low Input was used for preparation.

General observations from the study: Compared with primary, the secondary response was weaker and peaked at day 5, not 15. Detected again after the booster were most primary-vaccination clones, at 95% to 98% CD4 and 88% CD8.

Source: PBMCs, taken roughly 5 days after the first yellow fever vaccination. This clonotype was sampled from a man aged 18 to 29 who received the YFV17D yellow fever vaccine.

CDR3 protein: CASSRQNTGHRTDTQYF. The CDR3 nucleotides read TGTGCCAGCAGTAGACAGAACACGGGACACCGCACAGATACGCAGTATTTT. V and J are TRBV28 and TRBJ2-3, with D maybe TRBD1 (6 bases). Trimming shortened V by 5 bases and J by 1 base, and 19 bases separated the two germline ends. The CDR3 length is 17 residues. Germline lookup yields CDR1 MDHEN and CDR2 SYDVKM.